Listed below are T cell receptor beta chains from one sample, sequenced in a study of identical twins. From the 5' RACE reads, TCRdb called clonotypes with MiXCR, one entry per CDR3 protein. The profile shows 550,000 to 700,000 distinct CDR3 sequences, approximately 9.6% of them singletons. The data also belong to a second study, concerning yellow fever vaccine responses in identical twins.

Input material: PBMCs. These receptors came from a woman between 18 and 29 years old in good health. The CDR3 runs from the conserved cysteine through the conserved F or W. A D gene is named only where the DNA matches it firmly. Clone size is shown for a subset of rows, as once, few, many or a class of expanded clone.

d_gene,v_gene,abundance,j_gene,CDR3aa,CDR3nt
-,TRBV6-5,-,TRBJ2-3,CASSYPPTGAATDTQYF,TGTGCCAGCAGTTACCCCCCCACGGGGGCAGCGACAGATACGCAGTATTTT
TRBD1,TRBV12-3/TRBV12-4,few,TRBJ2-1,CASSRTGIINEQFF,TGTGCCAGCAGTCGGACAGGGATTATCAATGAGCAGTTCTTC
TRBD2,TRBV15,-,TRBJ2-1,CATSKIELAGLHNEQFF,TGTGCCACCAGCAAGATTGAGCTAGCGGGGCTCCACAATGAGCAGTTCTTC
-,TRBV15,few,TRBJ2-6,CATSRDPWESGANVLTF,TGTGCCACCAGCAGAGATCCTTGGGAATCTGGGGCCAACGTCCTGACTTTC
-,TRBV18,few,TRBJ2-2,CASSSHEVAANTGELFF,TGTGCCAGCTCCTCCCATGAAGTAGCGGCGAACACCGGGGAGCTGTTTTTT
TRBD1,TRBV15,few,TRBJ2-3,CATSRFRDSPQYF,TGTGCCACCAGCAGATTCCGGGACAGCCCGCAGTATTTT
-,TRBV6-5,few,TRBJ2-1,CASSYSNQRVEQFF,TGTGCCAGCAGTTACTCGAACCAAAGGGTTGAGCAGTTCTTC
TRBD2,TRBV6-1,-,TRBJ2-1,CASSISGINNEQFF,TGTGCCAGCAGTATCAGCGGGATCAACAATGAGCAGTTCTTC
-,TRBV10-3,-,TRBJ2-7,CAISGAYEQYF,TGTGCCATCAGTGGAGCCTACGAGCAGTACTTC
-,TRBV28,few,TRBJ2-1,CASRPAFPQYNEQFF,TGTGCCAGCAGGCCGGCTTTCCCCCAATACAATGAGCAGTTCTTC
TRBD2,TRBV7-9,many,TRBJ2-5,CASSFSGLAGTETQYF,TGTGCCAGCAGCTTTAGCGGACTAGCGGGGACGGAGACCCAGTACTTC
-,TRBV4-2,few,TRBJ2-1,CASSALDDSYNEQFF,TGTGCCAGCAGCGCCTTAGACGACTCCTACAATGAGCAGTTCTTC
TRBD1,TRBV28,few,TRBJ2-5,CASSIRQGTETQYF,TGTGCCAGCTCCATCCGACAGGGCACAGAGACCCAGTACTTC
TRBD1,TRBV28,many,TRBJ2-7,CASHQGASYEQYF,TGTGCCAGTCATCAGGGGGCCTCCTACGAGCAGTACTTC
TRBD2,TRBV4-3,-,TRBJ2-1,CASSQDLTSRLAEQFF,TGCGCCAGCAGCCAAGATTTGACTAGCCGACTGGCTGAGCAGTTCTTC